The rows below give T cell receptor beta chains drawn from one sample of a study of blood T cell repertoires in COVID-19. Repertoires were generated with immunoSEQ multiplex PCR, while TCRdb's copy carries only in-frame clones and drops some. This sample has more than 95,000 clones, with about 80% found just once. Sequenced: peripheral blood. Receptors were obtained from a man aged 35 to 55 with active or convalescent COVID-19. CDR3s include the opening cysteine and the closing phenylalanine or tryptophan.

TRBV5-1,TRBJ2-1,CASSDPVHNEQFF
TRBV28,TRBJ2-3,CASSTRDTQYF
TRBV6-5,TRBJ2-1,CASGQGAVDEQFF
TRBV7-9,TRBJ2-7,CASSLTGRVSYEQYF
TRBV7-9,TRBJ1-2,CASSLIRGGAANYGYTF
TRBV5-1,TRBJ2-6,CASRQAPSGANVLTF
TRBV6-5,TRBJ1-1,CASSRGRNTEAFF
TRBV21-1,TRBJ2-2,CARGQGELFF
TRBV21-1,TRBJ2-7,CASSKGGTVAYEQYF
TRBV7-2,TRBJ1-2,CASSPGTGEPYGYTF
TRBV19,TRBJ1-1,CASMQTGLNTEAFF
TRBV7-6,TRBJ2-5,CASSLEAGVEETQYF
TRBV6-5,TRBJ2-3,CASSYRRERLDTQYF
TRBV28,TRBJ1-3,CASSFQGGHSGNTIYF
TRBV6-5,TRBJ1-1,CASRRTGLITEAFF
TRBV5-1,TRBJ1-3,CASRPSPDREISGNTIYF
TRBV6-1,TRBJ1-2,CASSEGQTNYGYTF
TRBV28,TRBJ1-6,CASRVAGEGVNSPLHF
TRBV4-3,TRBJ2-2,CASSQDPGSGTGELFF
TRBV19,TRBJ1-5,CASSILRPRGFQPQHF
TRBV28,TRBJ1-5,CASSSGQGVQPQHF
TRBV5-1,TRBJ1-4,CASSFNPGTTNEKLFF
TRBV3-1/TRBV3-2,TRBJ2-3,CASSRTRPTSTDTQYF
TRBV28,TRBJ1-6,CASSPLLGSGSPLHF
TRBV20-1,TRBJ2-3,CSASSGDTQYF
TRBV5-1,TRBJ2-3,CASSFEPNQEITSGRENTQYF
TRBV6-2/TRBV6-3,TRBJ1-4,CASSYGENLSGEKLFF
TRBV30,TRBJ2-7,CAWSGQGNEQYF
TRBV6-6,TRBJ2-5,CASTSTGDKETQYF
TRBV12-3/TRBV12-4,TRBJ1-5,CASSLAAGQPQHF
TRBV6-1,TRBJ1-2,CASSEGDWGPYGYTF
TRBV4-2,TRBJ1-2,CASTGQGMGYGYTF
TRBV15,TRBJ1-3,CATSRGHPGQGSGNTIYF
TRBV28,TRBJ2-5,CASSSPGRGETQYF
TRBV5-4,TRBJ1-1,CASSLFGTGVTEAFF
TRBV5-1,TRBJ2-7,CASSAGSGGASYEQYF
TRBV19,TRBJ1-6,CASSTQGQAGGTPLHF
TRBV7-2,TRBJ2-7,CASSPGAGSYEQYF
TRBV9,TRBJ1-2,CASSMGTGYGYTF
TRBV5-1,TRBJ1-2,CASSLRGSAYGYTF
TRBV6-2/TRBV6-3,TRBJ1-2,CASSTGDGYTF